This T cell receptor (beta chain) was sequenced in a study of Ad26.COV2.S vaccination and SARS-CoV-2 variants listed by TCRdb under 2021. Background on the whole study: Vaccine-arm donors were drawn from COV1001, a multicentre, randomized, double-blind, placebo-controlled phase I-IIa trial of Ad26.COV2.S in healthy adults. Ad26.COV2.S was administered intramuscularly at 5 x 10^10 or 1 x 10^11 viral particles, either as a single shot or as two shots given 56 days apart. Sequencing of the TCRbeta repertoire served to evaluate the specificity and breadth of SARS-CoV-2-reactive T cell receptors following Ad26.COV2.S vaccination. A total of approximately 30 samples were included in the TCR-sequenced set, comprising 19 Ad26.COV2.S vaccine recipients, 5 placebo recipients and 8 SARS-CoV-2 convalescent individuals. Trial participants were randomized into five groups of five: low-dose or high-dose Ad26.COV2.S given once or twice, or placebo on both occasions. Throughout the experiments and outcome assessment, investigators stayed blinded to trial group allocation. Summary of the overall study and its limitations: Higher spike-specific TCR breadth was observed in Ad26.COV2.S recipients than in placebo recipients (P = 0.0014). Vaccine and placebo recipients had comparable non-spike TCR breadth, which fits with the vaccine containing only spike. The authors noted that the TCR breadth and depth analyses may have underestimated total T cell responses. The study was not powered to compare responses between vaccine doses or regimens. Substantial breadth of spike-specific CD8+ and CD4+ T cell responses was reported after vaccination.

The treatment or condition label, read with the paper, signifies: about 20 received Ad26.COV2.S at low or high dose, single or two shots; about 5 received placebo; per-sample allocation not given. For vaccine and placebo recipients, repertoires were sequenced using samples collected on day 63 after the first injection. Cohort 1b enrolled 20 to 30 adults aged 18-55 years at a single site in Boston, USA, between 29 July and 7 August 2020. Ad26.COV2.S consisted of a replication-incompetent adenovirus type 26 vector by which a prefusion-stabilized SARS-CoV-2 spike protein from the original Wuhan strain was expressed. The immunoSEQ Assay was used to sequence TCRbeta CDR3 regions. After extraction, genomic DNA underwent amplification by bias-controlled multiplex PCR, followed by high-throughput sequencing. The source study handled its data this way. To quantify the absolute abundance of every unique TCRbeta CDR3 region, sequences were collapsed and filtered. T cell fraction was estimated by normalizing TCRbeta template counts to usable DNA, which was measured by amplifying reference genes present in all nucleated cells. Repertoire TCRs were annotated as SARS-CoV-2-specific when V gene, CDR3 amino acid sequence and J gene were exactly matched to a known reactive TCR set. The reference SARS-CoV-2 TCR set came from MIRA and was filtered for enrichment in COVID-19-positive ImmuneCODE repertoires, removing public or cross-reactive TCRs. Based on the MIRA antigens, annotated TCRs were further analysed at the level of specific ORF or position within ORF. Depth was the summed frequency of annotated unique rearrangements, while breadth was defined as annotated unique rearrangements over total unique productive rearrangements. TCR breadth was compared between groups using two-sided Wilcoxon rank-sum tests. TCRdb holds this immuneACCESS table with in-frame rearrangements only. Some clones are missing; in checked studies, unresolved V genes explain under half, and the rest has no known cause. V and J calls and clone size are as listed in that table; D and trimming were resolved from the DNA. The sample table lists about 480,000 clones, around nine tenths of them with a count of one. Of the sample, roughly 13% falls within the top ten clones.

On this clone itself: Its antigen specificity is not known. Within one base of it there is no much larger clone, and no base qualities were kept.

The CDR3 holds 17 amino acids from the cysteine to the phenylalanine. The sequence is cut down to CDR3 DNA, 51 bases in frame from base 1. Per the germline V gene (reference sequence), MNHEY is the CDR1 and SMNVEV is the CDR2. Trimming accounts for 1 base at V and 0 bases at J, while the number of junction bases matched to no gene is 4. This chain is built from TRBV27 and TRBJ1-1; 11 bases in between match TRBD1. The source is a person aged 18-65 years who received the Ad26.COV2.S COVID-19 vaccine or a placebo. This material consisted of peripheral blood, taken in a trial of Ad26.COV2.S vaccine versus placebo. The CDR3 here reads CASSLLGQGVMNTEAFF. The DNA sequence is as follows: TGTGCCAGCAGTTTATTGGGACAGGGGGTCATGAACACTGAAGCTTTCTTT.